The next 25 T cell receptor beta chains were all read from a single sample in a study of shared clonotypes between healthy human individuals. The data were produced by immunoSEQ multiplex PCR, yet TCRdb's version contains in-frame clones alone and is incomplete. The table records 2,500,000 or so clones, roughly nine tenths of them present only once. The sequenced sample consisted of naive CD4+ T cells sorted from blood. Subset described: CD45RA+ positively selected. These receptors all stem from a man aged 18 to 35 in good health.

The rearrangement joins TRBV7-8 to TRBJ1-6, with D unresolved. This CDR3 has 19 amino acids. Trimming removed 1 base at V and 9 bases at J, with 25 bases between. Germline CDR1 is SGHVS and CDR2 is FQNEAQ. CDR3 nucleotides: TGTGCCAGCAGCTTAGGGGTCGGTGGGTCCACCTCCCTCAGTTCACCCCTCCACTTT. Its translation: CASSLGVGGSTSLSSPLHF.

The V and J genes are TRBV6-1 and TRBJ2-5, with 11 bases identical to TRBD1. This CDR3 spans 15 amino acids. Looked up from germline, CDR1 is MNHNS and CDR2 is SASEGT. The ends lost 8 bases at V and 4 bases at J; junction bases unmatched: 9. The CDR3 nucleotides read TGTGCCAGCCCCCCACGGACAGGGGGCGCAGAGACCCAGTACTTC. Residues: CASPPRTGGAETQYF.

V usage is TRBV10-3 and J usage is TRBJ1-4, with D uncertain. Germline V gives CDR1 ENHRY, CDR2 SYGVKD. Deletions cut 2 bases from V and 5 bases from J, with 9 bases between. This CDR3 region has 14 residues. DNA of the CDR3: TGTGCCATCAGTGAGGCACTGCAGAATGAAAAACTGTTTTTT. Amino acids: CAISEALQNEKLFF.

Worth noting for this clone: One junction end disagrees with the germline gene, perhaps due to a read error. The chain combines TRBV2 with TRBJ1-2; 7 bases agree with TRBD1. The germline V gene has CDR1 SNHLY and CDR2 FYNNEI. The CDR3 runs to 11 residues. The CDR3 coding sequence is TGTGCCAGCAGTACCTGGAGGGGGCGGGAGTTC. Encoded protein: CASSTWRGREF. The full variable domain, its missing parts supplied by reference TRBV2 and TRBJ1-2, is EPEVTQTPSHQVTQMGQEVILRCVPISNHLYFYWYRQILGQKVEFLVSFYNNEISEKSEIFDDQFSVERPDGSNFTLKIRSTKLEDSAMYFCASSTWRGREFGSGTRLTVV.

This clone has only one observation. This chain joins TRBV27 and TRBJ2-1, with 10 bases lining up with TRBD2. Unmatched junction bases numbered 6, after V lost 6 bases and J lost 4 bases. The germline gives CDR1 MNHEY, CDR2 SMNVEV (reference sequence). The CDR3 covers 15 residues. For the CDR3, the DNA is TGTGCCAGCAGCGCCTCTAGCGGGAGTTACAATGAGCAGTTCTTC. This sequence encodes CASSASSGSYNEQFF.

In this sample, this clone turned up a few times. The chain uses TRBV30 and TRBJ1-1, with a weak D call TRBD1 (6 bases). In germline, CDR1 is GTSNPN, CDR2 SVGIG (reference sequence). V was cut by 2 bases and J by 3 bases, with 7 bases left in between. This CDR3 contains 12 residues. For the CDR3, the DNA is TGTGCCTGGAGTCAGGGGTACACTGAAGCTTTCTTT. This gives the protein CAWSQGYTEAFF.

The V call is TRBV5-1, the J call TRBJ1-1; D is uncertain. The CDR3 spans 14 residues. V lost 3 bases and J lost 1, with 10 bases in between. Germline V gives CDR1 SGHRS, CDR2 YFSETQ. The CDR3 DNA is TGCGCCAGCAGCTCCGTTGGATGGAACACTGAAGCTTTCTTT. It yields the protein CASSSVGWNTEAFF.

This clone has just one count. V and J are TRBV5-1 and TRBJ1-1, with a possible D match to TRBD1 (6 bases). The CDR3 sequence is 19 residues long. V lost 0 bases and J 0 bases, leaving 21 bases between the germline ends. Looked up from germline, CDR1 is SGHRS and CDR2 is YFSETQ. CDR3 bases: TGCGCCAGCAGCTTGGGGAGGACGGGGGCGGTGGGCATGAACACTGAAGCTTTCTTT. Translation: CASSLGRTGAVGMNTEAFF.

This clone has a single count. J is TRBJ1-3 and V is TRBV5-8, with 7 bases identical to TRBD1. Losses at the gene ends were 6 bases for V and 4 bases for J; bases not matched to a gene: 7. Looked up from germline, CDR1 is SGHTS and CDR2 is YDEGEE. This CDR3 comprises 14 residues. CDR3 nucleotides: TGTGCCAGCACCCTAGGGGGCTGGGGAAACACCATATATTTT. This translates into CASTLGGWGNTIYF.

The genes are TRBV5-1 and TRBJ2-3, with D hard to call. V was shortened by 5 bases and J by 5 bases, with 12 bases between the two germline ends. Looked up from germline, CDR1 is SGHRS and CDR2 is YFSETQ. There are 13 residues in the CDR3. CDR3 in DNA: TGCGCCAGCAGTCGAACCATACAAGATACGCAGTATTTT. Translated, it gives CASSRTIQDTQYF.

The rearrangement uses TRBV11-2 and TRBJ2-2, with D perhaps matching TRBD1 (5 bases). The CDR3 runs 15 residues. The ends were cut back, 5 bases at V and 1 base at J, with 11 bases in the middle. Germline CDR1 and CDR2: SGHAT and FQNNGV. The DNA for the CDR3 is TGTGCCAGCAGCACGAAAACAGGGAACACCGGGGAGCTGTTTTTT. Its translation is CASSTKTGNTGELFF. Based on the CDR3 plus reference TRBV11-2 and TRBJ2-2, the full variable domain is EAGVAQSPRYKIIEKRQSVAFWCNPISGHATLYWYQQILGQGPKLLIQFQNNGVVDDSQLPKDRFSAERLKGVDSTLKIQPAKLEDSAVYLCASSTKTGNTGELFFGEGSRLTVL.

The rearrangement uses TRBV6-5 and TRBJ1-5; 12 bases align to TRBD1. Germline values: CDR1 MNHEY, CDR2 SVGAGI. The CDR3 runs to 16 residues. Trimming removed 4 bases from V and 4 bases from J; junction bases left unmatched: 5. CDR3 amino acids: CASSSGTGGFNQPQHF. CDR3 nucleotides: TGTGCCAGCAGTTCCGGGACAGGGGGCTTTAATCAGCCCCAGCATTTT.

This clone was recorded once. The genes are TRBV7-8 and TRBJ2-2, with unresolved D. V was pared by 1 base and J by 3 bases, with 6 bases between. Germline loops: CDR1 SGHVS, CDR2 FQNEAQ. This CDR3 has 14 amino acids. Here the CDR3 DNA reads TGTGCCAGCAGCTTAGTCTTCGACACCGGGGAGCTGTTTTTT. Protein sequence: CASSLVFDTGELFF.

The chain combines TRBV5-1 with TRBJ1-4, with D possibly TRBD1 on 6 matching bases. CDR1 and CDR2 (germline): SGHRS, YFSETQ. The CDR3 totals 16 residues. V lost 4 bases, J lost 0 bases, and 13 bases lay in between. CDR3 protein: CASSAGTPATNEKLFF. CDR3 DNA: TGCGCCAGCAGCGCGGGGACACCCGCAACTAATGAAAAACTGTTTTTT.

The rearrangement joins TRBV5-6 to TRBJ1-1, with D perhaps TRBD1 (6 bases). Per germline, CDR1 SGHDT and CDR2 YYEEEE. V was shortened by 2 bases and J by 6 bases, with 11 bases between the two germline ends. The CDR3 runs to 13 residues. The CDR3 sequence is CASSLRGSAEAFF. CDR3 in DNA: TGTGCCAGCAGCTTAAGGGGGTCGGCTGAAGCTTTCTTT.

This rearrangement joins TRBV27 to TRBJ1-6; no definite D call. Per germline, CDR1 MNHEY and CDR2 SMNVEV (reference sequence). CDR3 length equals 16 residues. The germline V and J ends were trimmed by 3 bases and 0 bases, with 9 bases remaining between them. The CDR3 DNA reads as TGTGCCAGCAGTTTCAGAGAGAGCTCCTATAATTCACCCCTCCACTTT. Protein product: CASSFRESSYNSPLHF.

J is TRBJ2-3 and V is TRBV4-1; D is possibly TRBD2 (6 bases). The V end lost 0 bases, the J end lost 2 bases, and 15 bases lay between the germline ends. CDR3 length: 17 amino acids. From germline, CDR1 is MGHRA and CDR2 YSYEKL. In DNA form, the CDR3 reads TGCGCCAGCAGCCAAGAGGGGGGTAGCGCAAACACAGATACGCAGTATTTT. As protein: CASSQEGGSANTDTQYF.

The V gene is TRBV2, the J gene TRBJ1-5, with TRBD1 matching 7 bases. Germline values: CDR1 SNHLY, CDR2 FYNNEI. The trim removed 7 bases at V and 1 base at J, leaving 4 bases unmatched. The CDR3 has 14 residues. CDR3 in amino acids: CASNRGGSNQPQHF. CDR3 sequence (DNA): TGTGCCAGCAATAGAGGGGGCAGCAATCAGCCCCAGCATTTT.

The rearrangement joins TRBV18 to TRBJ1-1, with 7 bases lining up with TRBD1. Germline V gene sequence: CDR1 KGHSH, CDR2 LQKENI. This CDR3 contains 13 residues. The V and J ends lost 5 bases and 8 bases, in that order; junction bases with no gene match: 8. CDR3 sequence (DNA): TGTGCCAGCTCATACCGACAGGGATCAGAAGCTTTCTTT. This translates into CASSYRQGSEAFF. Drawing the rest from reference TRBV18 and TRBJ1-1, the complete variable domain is NAGVMQNPRHLVRRRGQEARLRCSPMKGHSHVYWYRQLPEEGLKFMVYLQKENIIDESGMPKERFSAEFPKEGPSILRIQQVVRGDSAAYFCASSYRQGSEAFFGQGTRLTVV.

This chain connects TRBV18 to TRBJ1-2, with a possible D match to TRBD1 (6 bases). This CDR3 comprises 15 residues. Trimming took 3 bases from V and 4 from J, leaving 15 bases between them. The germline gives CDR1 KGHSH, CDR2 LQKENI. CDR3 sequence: CASSPADRKPYGYTF. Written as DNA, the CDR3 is TGTGCCAGCTCACCTGCCGACAGGAAACCCTATGGCTACACCTTC.

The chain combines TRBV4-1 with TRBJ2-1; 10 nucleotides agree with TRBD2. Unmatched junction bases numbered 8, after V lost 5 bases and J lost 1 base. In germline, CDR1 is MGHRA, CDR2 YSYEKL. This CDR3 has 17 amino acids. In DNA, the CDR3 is TGCGCCAGCAGCTTACGGACTAGCGGAGTTTCCTACAATGAGCAGTTCTTC. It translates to CASSLRTSGVSYNEQFF.

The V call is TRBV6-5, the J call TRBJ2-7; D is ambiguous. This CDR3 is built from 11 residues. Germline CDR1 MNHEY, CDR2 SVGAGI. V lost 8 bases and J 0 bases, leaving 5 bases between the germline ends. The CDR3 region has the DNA TGTGCCAGCTTGAGCTCCTACGAGCAGTACTTC. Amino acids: CASLSSYEQYF.

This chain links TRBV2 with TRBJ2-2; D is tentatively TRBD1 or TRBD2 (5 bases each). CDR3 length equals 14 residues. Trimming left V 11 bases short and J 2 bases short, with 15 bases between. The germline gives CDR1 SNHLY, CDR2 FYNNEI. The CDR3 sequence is CAGSGTPNTGELFF. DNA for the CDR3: TGTGCCGGCTCCGGGACCCCTAACACCGGGGAGCTGTTTTTT. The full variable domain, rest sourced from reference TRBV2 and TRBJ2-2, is EPEVTQTPSHQVTQMGQEVILRCVPISNHLYFYWYRQILGQKVEFLVSFYNNEISEKSEIFDDQFSVERPDGSNFTLKIRSTKLEDSAMYFCAGSGTPNTGELFFGEGSRLTVL.

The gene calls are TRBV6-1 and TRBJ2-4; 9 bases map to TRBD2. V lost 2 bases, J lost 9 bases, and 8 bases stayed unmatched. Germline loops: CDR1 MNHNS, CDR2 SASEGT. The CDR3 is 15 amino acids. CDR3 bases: TGTGCCAGCAGTGAAAAGGCGGGGGGGCCGGGCATTCAGTACTTC. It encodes CASSEKAGGPGIQYF.

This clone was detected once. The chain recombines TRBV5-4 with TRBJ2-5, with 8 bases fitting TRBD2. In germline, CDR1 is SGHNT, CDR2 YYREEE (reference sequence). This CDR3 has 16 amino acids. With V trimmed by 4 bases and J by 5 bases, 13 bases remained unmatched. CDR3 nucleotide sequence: TGTGCCAGCAGCCCCTCGGGAGGGGGACTCATGGAGACCCAGTACTTC. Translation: CASSPSGGGLMETQYF.